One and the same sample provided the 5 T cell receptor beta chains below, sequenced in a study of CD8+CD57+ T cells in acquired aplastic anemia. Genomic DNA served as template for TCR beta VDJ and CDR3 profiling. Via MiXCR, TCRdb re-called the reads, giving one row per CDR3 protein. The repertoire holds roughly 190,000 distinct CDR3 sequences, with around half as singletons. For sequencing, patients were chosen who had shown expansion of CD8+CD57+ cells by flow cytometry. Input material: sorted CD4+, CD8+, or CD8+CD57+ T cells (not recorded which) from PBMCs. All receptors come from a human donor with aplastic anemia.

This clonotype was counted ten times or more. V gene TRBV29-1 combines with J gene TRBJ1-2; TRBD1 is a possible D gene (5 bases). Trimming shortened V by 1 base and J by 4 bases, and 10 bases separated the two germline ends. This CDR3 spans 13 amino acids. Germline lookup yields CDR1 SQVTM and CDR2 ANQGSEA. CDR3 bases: TGCAGCGTTGAAGTGGGGGTAGGCTATGGCTACACCTTC. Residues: CSVEVGVGYGYTF. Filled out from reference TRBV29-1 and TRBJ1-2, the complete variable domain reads SAVISQKPSRDICQRGTSLTIQCQVDSQVTMMFWYRQQPGQSLTLIATANQGSEATYESGFVIDKFPISRPNLTFSTLTVSNMSPEDSSIYLCSVEVGVGYGYTFGSGTRLTVV.

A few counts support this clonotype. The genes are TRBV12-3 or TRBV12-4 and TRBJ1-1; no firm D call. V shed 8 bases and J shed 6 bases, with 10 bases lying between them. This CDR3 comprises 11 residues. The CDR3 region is CASVIGPEAFF. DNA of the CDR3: TGTGCCAGCGTGATAGGACCTGAAGCTTTCTTT.

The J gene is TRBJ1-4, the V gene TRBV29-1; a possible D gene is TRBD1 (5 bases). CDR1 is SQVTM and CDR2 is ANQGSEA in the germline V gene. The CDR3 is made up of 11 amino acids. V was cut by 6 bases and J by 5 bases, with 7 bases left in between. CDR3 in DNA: TGCAGCGTCAACAGGAATGAAAAACTGTTTTTT. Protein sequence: CSVNRNEKLFF.

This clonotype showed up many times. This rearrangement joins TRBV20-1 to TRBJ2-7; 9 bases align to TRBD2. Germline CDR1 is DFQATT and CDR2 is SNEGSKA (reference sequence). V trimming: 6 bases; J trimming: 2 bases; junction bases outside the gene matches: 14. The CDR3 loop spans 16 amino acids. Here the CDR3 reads CSAIARREGRAYEQYF. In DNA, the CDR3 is TGCAGTGCAATAGCGAGGCGGGAGGGCCGGGCCTACGAGCAGTACTTC.

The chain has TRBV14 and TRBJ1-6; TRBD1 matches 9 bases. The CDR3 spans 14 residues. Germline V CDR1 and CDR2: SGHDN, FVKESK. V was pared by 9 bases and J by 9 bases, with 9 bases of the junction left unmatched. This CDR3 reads CASRNRGQISPLHF. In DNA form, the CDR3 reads TGTGCCAGTAGGAACAGGGGGCAGATTTCACCCCTCCACTTT.